These 14 T cell receptor beta chains originate from one sample sequenced in a study of T cells after yellow fever vaccination. TCRdb fed the 5' RACE reads into MiXCR, producing one record per CDR3 protein. The sample gives roughly 45,000 distinct CDR3 sequences, just under 6.5% of which show up once; about 10% is in the top ten. Sequenced here: PBMCs, either bulk or a sorted T-cell subset (CD4+, CD8+, memory, or dextramer-sorted; not recorded which), sampled 45 days after the yellow fever booster vaccination. The receptor source for this set is a man aged 25 to 45 who received the YFV17D yellow fever vaccine.

This clonotype was recorded many times. This chain links TRBV10-3 with TRBJ2-5; 12 bases match TRBD2. There are 16 residues in the CDR3. The germline V gene has CDR1 ENHRY and CDR2 SYGVKD. V lost 4 bases and J lost 5; bases outside the gene matches: 8. CDR3 sequence (DNA): TGTGCCATCAGTGCTAGACTAGCGGGGGAGGGTGAGACCCAGTACTTC. Amino acid sequence: CAISARLAGEGETQYF.

This clonotype was detected many times. V gene TRBV12-3 or TRBV12-4 combines with J gene TRBJ1-5; maybe TRBD1 (6 bases). V shed 6 bases and J shed 5 bases, with 20 bases lying between them. CDR3 length equals 16 residues. The CDR3 loop is CASSLGGAWGDQPQHF. The CDR3 region has the DNA TGTGCCAGCAGCTTGGGGGGGGCCTGGGGGGATCAGCCCCAGCATTTT.

The chain couples TRBV3-1 to TRBJ2-7; a weak D match, TRBD2 (6 bases). The V end lost 0 bases, the J end lost 6 bases, and 15 bases lay between the germline ends. The germline V gene has CDR1 LGHDT and CDR2 YNNKEL (reference sequence). The CDR3 contains 15 residues. CDR3: CASSQEEGMRGEQYF. In DNA, the CDR3 is TGTGCCAGCAGCCAAGAAGAGGGAATGCGGGGCGAGCAGTACTTC.

The V call is TRBV12-3 or TRBV12-4, the J call TRBJ2-7; the D is unclear. This CDR3 is 13 amino acids long. V lost 0 bases, J lost 1 base, and 4 bases lay in between. This CDR3 reads CASSLALSYEQYF. The DNA of the CDR3 is TGTGCCAGCAGTTTAGCGCTGTCCTACGAGCAGTACTTC.

In this sample, this clonotype turned up a few times. The junction shows a germline mismatch at one end, possibly a read error. This chain uses TRBV5-4 with TRBJ2-1; TRBD2 agrees at 7 bases. CDR1 is SGHNT, CDR2 YYREEE, per germline (reference sequence). CDR3 size: 16 residues. CDR3 amino acids: CASTLDPAGTWNEQFF. The CDR3 nucleotides read TGTGCCAGCACCTTGGATCCAGCGGGAACTTGGAATGAGCAGTTCTTC.

This clonotype was seen repeatedly, ten times or more. The chain recombines TRBV24-1 with TRBJ2-2, with a weak D call TRBD2 (5 bases). The germline CDR1 and CDR2 sequences are KGHDR and SFDVKD. With 5 bases removed from V and 1 base from J, the gap between germline ends came to 10 bases. This CDR3 region has 15 residues. The CDR3 DNA sequence: TGTGCCACCAGTGGACTGGCGGGGAACACCGGGGAGCTGTTTTTT. Protein product: CATSGLAGNTGELFF.

This sequence joins TRBV27 and TRBJ2-2; 9 bases are a match to TRBD1. Per the germline V gene, CDR1 is MNHEY and CDR2 is SMNVEV (reference sequence). J was trimmed by 6 bases and V by 8 bases; bases with no gene match: 16. This CDR3 spans 17 amino acids. The CDR3 DNA sequence: TGTGCCAGCGGCAAACAGGGGGCGCGTTTCTTGTCCGGGGAGCTGTTTTTT. It is translated as CASGKQGARFLSGELFF.

This clonotype showed up many times. This sequence joins TRBV7-6 and TRBJ2-1; perhaps TRBD1 as D (6 bases). The germline CDR1 and CDR2 sequences are SGHVS and FNYEAQ. This CDR3 comprises 13 residues. The germline V and J ends were trimmed by 4 bases and 7 bases, with 11 bases remaining between them. The CDR3 DNA follows: TGTGCCAGCAGCTACAGGGCCGGTAATGAGCAGTTCTTC. Protein product: CASSYRAGNEQFF.

Many counts were recorded for this clonotype. V usage is TRBV20-1 and J usage is TRBJ2-3; D might be TRBD2 (5 bases). The V end lost 6 bases, the J end lost 5 bases, and 15 bases lay between the germline ends. This CDR3 has 13 amino acids. CDR1 is DFQATT, CDR2 SNEGSKA, per germline (reference sequence). Here the CDR3 reads CSAGEFGRDTQYF. The DNA of the CDR3 is TGCAGTGCGGGAGAGTTCGGGCGAGATACGCAGTATTTT.

V usage is TRBV20-1 and J usage is TRBJ2-1; D is possibly TRBD2 (6 bases). Trimming left V 6 bases short and J 5 bases short, with 11 bases between. Germline CDR1 is DFQATT and CDR2 is SNEGSKA (reference sequence). The CDR3 length is 12 residues. CDR3: CSARGLNNEQFF. The CDR3 DNA reads TGCAGTGCAAGGGGACTCAACAATGAGCAGTTCTTC.

The table lists this clonotype with many counts. This chain connects TRBV5-5 to TRBJ2-1; D not certain. Germline CDR1 reads SGHKS; CDR2 reads YYEKEE (reference sequence). This CDR3 is built from 15 residues. Trimming took 0 bases from V and 0 from J, leaving 7 bases between them. CDR3 coding DNA: TGTGCCAGCAGCTTGGATGCAGTCTCCTACAATGAGCAGTTCTTC. It encodes CASSLDAVSYNEQFF.

The sample holds many counts of this clonotype. The gene calls are TRBV20-1 and TRBJ2-5; 9 bases map to TRBD1. J lost 6 bases, V lost 6 bases, and 5 bases had no gene match. CDR3 length: 12 residues. Germline loops: CDR1 DFQATT, CDR2 SNEGSKA (reference sequence). CDR3 amino acids: CSAYGQGQTQYF. The CDR3 DNA sequence: TGCAGTGCCTACGGACAGGGGCAGACCCAGTACTTC.

The chain employs TRBV11-1 and TRBJ2-3; D is unresolved. Germline V gene sequence: CDR1 SGHAT, CDR2 FQDESV (reference sequence). The CDR3 has 13 residues. V lost 4 bases and J 2 bases, leaving 7 bases between the germline ends. CDR3: CASSSGPTDTQYF. CDR3 nucleotides: TGTGCCAGCAGCTCCGGACCCACAGATACGCAGTATTTT.

The genes are TRBV19 and TRBJ2-2; no clear D gene. Germline V gives CDR1 LNHDA, CDR2 SQIVND (reference sequence). The ends were cut back, 8 bases at V and 3 bases at J, with 13 bases in the middle. The length of the CDR3 is 14 residues. The CDR3 spells CASSRLPDTGELFF. CDR3 DNA: TGTGCCAGTTCAAGGCTTCCTGACACCGGGGAGCTGTTTTTT.